This T cell receptor (beta chain) originates from a study of post-analysis software for immune sequencing data. Study context: Clinical courses comprised relapsing-remitting, secondary progressive and progressive-relapsing multiple sclerosis.

Findings and limits, study-wide: Diversity measured as normalized Chao1 was significantly lower in multiple sclerosis patients than in controls. Patients used several TRBV segments, including TRBV5-6, TRBV5-1 and TRBV20-1, more often than controls. Strong same-batch co-clustering of samples appeared with F measure clustering.

The germline V gene encodes CDR1 MRHNA and CDR2 SNTAGT. With V trimmed by 5 bases and J by 6 bases, 14 bases remained unmatched. The length of the CDR3 is 16 residues. Unique molecular identifiers featured in each of the TCR beta cDNA libraries. The source material, 1 to 10 million T cells, gave rise to 450,000 to 550,000 cDNA molecules. TCRdb used MiXCR to reprocess the PCR reads, holding one entry per CDR3 protein. The table has approximately 360,000 distinct CDR3 sequences, less than 40% seen once. With regard to this clonotype: Its antigen is undetermined.

The receptor was isolated from a girl aged 10 to 17 with multiple sclerosis. V and J are TRBV6-4 and TRBJ2-3, with TRBD2 matching 7 bases. Sample: blood. CDR3 in DNA: TGTGCCAGCAGTCTAACCCCCGGGGAGCGGGGTGATACGCAGTATTTT. It is translated as CASSLTPGERGDTQYF.